The 15 T cell receptor beta chains reported below all come from one sample, sequenced in a study of Graves' ophthalmopathy and Graves' hyperthyroidism. Amplification of the TCR beta CDR3 regions used RNA transcripts (as template). Investigators did first-round RT-PCR with HTBI primers, then second-round multiplex PCR. TCRdb redid the calling of the multiplex PCR reads with MiXCR, one entry per CDR3 protein. The table includes roughly 420,000 distinct CDR3 sequences, roughly 21% detected once. The sample was peripheral blood. These receptors came from a woman aged 18-29 years with stable Graves' hyperthyroidism.

This clonotype was detected a few times. This chain connects TRBV7-8 to TRBJ2-7, with D maybe TRBD1 (5 bases). In germline, CDR1 is SGHVS, CDR2 FQNEAQ. The CDR3 length is 14 residues. The V end lost 3 bases, the J end lost 0 bases, and 9 bases lay between the germline ends. The CDR3 nucleotides are TGTGCCAGCAGCTTCCCAGGGCACTCCTACGAGCAGTACTTC. This gives the protein CASSFPGHSYEQYF.

Points on this clonotype: At one of its ends the junction is not consistent with the germline gene, which may arise from a read error. The chain recombines TRBV7-8 with TRBJ2-4, with D perhaps TRBD1 or TRBD2 (6 bases each). Germline V lookup: CDR1 SGHVS, CDR2 FQNEAQ. This CDR3 region has 16 residues. In nucleotides, the CDR3 is TGTGCCAGCAGCTTTCGAACGGGGGCGACCAAAAACATTAAGTACTTC. This sequence encodes CASSFRTGATKNIKYF.

Comment on this clonotype: The junction shows a germline mismatch at one end, possibly a read error. The chain employs TRBV12-3 or TRBV12-4 and TRBJ2-7, with a tentative D call TRBD1 (6 bases). This CDR3 region has 12 residues. CDR3: CASRGRGYDQYF. Written as DNA, the CDR3 is TGTGCCAGCCGGGGCAGGGGTTACGATCAGTACTTC.

In this sample, this clonotype turned up a few times. A junction boundary mismatches the germline segment, possibly from a read error. This chain connects TRBV11-2 to TRBJ1-1, with a possible D match to TRBD1 (6 bases). The V gene's germline CDR1 is SGHAT and CDR2 FQNNGV. The CDR3 is 14 residues long. CDR3 sequence: CASSSIRGAGRALF. Here the CDR3 DNA reads TGTGCCAGCAGTTCTATACGGGGGGCGGGGAGGGCTCTCTTT.

This clonotype was counted between two and nine times. The genes are TRBV10-3 and TRBJ1-6; TRBD1 agrees at 10 bases. Germline CDR1 is ENHRY and CDR2 is SYGVKD. The junction had 16 bases not matched to a gene; V was cut back by 10 bases and J by 10 bases. This CDR3 spans 16 amino acids. Here the CDR3 reads CATRGVRTGGGSPLHF. CDR3 nucleotide sequence: TGTGCCACCAGAGGAGTAAGGACAGGGGGTGGCTCACCCCTCCACTTT.

Many counts were recorded for this clonotype. The chain has TRBV12-3 or TRBV12-4 and TRBJ1-6; D is uncertain. The V gene lost 3 bases and the J gene lost 8 bases, with 11 bases spanning the gap. The CDR3 has 14 amino acids. The DNA for the CDR3 is TGTGCCAGCAGTTTCCGGCCCCGCGATTCACCCCTCCACTTT. Residues: CASSFRPRDSPLHF.

A remark on this clonotype: An end of the junction differs from the germline gene, which may be a read error. This chain links TRBV28 with TRBJ1-2, with 8 nucleotides matching TRBD1. This CDR3 is 18 amino acids long. Germline-derived CDR1 and CDR2 are MDHEN and SYDVKM. CDR3 sequence: CASSLAERTGWWNYGYTF. Written as DNA, the CDR3 is TGTGCCAGTAGTTTGGCGGAAAGGACAGGGTGGTGGAACTATGGCTACACCTTC.

This clonotype was seen a single time. The junction differs from germline at one of its ends, possibly a read error. The chain couples TRBV6-2 or TRBV6-3 to TRBJ2-2; TRBD2 agrees at 8 bases. Germline CDR1 and CDR2: MNHEY and SVGEGT. The CDR3 has 16 residues. For the CDR3, the DNA is TGTGCCAGCAGTTACCTCGGGGGGGGACACACCGGGGAGCTGTCTTTT. Translation: CASSYLGGGHTGELSF.

This clonotype occurred many times. The CDR3 here is CASSEGRTAYEQYF. The CDR3 bases are TGTGCCAGCAGTGAAGGGCGGACAGCCTACGAGCAGTACTTC. The chain employs TRBV6-1 and TRBJ2-7; TRBD1 is a possible D gene (6 bases). Germline lookup yields CDR1 MNHNS and CDR2 SASEGT. This CDR3 comprises 14 residues. V was pared by 1 base and J by 2 bases, with 9 bases between.

As to this clonotype: This could be a read error, since a much larger clone is one nucleotide away. The chain employs TRBV5-1 and TRBJ1-1; D is uncertain. The CDR3 loop spans 15 amino acids. Germline assignment: CDR1 SGHRS and CDR2 YFSETQ. V lost 4 bases to trimming and J lost 4 bases, with 17 bases between them. The CDR3 DNA follows: TGCGCCAGCAGCGAAAGTGACGGGTTCACCACTGAAGCTTTCTTT. Protein sequence: CASSESDGFTTEAFF.

This clonotype was detected many times. The chain is built from TRBV10-2 and TRBJ2-7; no clear D gene. Trimming shortened V by 5 bases and J by 2 bases, and 16 bases separated the two germline ends. Per the germline V gene, CDR1 is WSHSY and CDR2 is SAAADI. The CDR3 consists of 15 residues. The DNA of the CDR3 is TGCGCCAGCAGTTACGGACGTCGCTGGGCCTACGAGCAGTACTTC. Translating gives CASSYGRRWAYEQYF.

V is TRBV6-2 or TRBV6-3 and J is TRBJ2-7, with TRBD2 matching 13 bases. Trimming removed 4 bases from V and 0 bases from J; junction bases left unmatched: 3. Germline-derived CDR1 and CDR2 are MNHEY and SVGEGT. The CDR3 runs 16 residues. For the CDR3, the DNA is TGTGCCAGCAGTTCAGGACTAGCGGGAGACTCCTACGAGCAGTACTTC. It specifies CASSSGLAGDSYEQYF.

This chain connects TRBV6-1 to TRBJ1-2; D may be TRBD1 (5 bases). V gave up 10 bases and J gave up 11 bases, with 11 bases separating them. Looked up from germline, CDR1 is MNHNS and CDR2 is SASEGT. The length of the CDR3 is 9 residues. The CDR3 coding sequence is TGTGCCACGGGGGTGCGGTACACCTTC. Translation gives CATGVRYTF.

This clonotype was recorded at least ten times. V gene TRBV28 combines with J gene TRBJ2-7; D is ambiguous. The V gene lost 5 bases and the J gene lost 5 bases, with 7 bases spanning the gap. CDR1 is MDHEN and CDR2 is SYDVKM in the germline V gene. The CDR3 is made up of 11 amino acids. CDR3 amino acids: CASSGIHEQYF. The CDR3 DNA reads TGTGCCAGCAGTGGTATCCACGAGCAGTACTTC.

This clonotype has only a few counts. This chain links TRBV4-1 with TRBJ2-7; the match to TRBD2 covers 13 bases. The germline gives CDR1 MGHRA, CDR2 YSYEKL. V was pared by 0 bases and J by 3 bases, with 8 bases of the junction left unmatched. The CDR3 consists of 18 residues. CDR3 protein: CASSQDRLAGGTRYEQYF. As DNA, the CDR3 is TGCGCCAGCAGCCAAGATAGACTAGCGGGAGGAACTCGCTACGAGCAGTACTTC.